The TCR beta chain described here comes from a study of blood T cell repertoires in COVID-19. The wider study: The United States, Italy and Spain provided the acute and convalescent COVID-19 samples.

Here immunoSEQ multiplex PCR was the method, and the copy in TCRdb shows in-frame clones only, minus some. Among about 210,000 clones, approximately 90% were seen once, and the ten largest hold 9% to 12%. Donors were grouped by their self-reported clinical history. The CDR3 totals 15 residues. V was cut by 0 bases and J by 4 bases, with 12 bases left in between. The germline CDR1 and CDR2 sequences are MGHRA and YSYEKL. There are a few counts of this clone. V is TRBV4-1 and J is TRBJ2-5, with D unresolved. This receptor was identified in a young man with acute COVID-19. Material for sequencing was PBMCs or T cells enriched from blood (not recorded which). CDR3 DNA sequence: TGCGCCAGCAGCCAAGATCCAACCTCGGGAGAGACCCAGTACTTC. Amino acids: CASSQDPTSGETQYF.